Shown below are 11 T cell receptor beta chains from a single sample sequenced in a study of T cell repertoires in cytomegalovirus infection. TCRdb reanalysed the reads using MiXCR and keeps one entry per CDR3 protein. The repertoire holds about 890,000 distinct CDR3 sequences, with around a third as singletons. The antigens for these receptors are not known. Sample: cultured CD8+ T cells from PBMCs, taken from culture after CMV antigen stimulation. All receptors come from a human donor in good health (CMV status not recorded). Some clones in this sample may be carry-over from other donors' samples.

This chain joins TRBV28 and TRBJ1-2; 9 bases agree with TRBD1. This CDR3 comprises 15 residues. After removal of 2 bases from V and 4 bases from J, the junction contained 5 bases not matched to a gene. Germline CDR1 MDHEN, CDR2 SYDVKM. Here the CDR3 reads CASSLRGTGIYGYTF. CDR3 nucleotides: TGTGCCAGCAGTTTAAGGGGGACAGGGATCTATGGCTACACCTTC.

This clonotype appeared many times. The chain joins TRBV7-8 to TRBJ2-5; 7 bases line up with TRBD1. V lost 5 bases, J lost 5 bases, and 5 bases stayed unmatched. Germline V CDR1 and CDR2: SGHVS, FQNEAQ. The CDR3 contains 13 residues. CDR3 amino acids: CASSRDSGETQYF. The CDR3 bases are TGTGCCAGCAGCCGGGACAGTGGGGAGACCCAGTACTTC.

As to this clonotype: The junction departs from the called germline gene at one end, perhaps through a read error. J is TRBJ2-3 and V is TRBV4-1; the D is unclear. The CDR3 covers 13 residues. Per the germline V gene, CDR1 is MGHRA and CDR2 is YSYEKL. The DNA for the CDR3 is TGTGCCAGCAGCCCCTACGAGCTAGATACGCAGTATTTT. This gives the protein CASSPYELDTQYF.

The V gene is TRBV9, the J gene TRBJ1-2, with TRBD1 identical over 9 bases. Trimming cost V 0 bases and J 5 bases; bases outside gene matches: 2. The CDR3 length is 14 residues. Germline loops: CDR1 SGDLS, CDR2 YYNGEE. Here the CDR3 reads CASSVEDRGYGYTF. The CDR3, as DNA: TGTGCCAGCAGCGTAGAGGACAGGGGTTATGGCTACACCTTC.

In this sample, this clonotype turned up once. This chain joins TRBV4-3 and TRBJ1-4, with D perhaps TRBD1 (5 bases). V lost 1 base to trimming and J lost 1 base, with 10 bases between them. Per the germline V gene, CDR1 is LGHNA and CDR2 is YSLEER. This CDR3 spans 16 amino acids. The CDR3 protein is CASSQGEGETNEKLFF. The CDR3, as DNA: TGCGCCAGCAGCCAAGGGGAAGGGGAAACTAATGAAAAACTGTTTTTT.

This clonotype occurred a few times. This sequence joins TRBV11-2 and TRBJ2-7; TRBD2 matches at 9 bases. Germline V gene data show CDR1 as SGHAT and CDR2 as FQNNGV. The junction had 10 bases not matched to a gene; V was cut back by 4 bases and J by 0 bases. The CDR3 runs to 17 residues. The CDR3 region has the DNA TGTGCCAGCAGCTCCTCGACTCTAGCGGGGAGCTCCTACGAGCAGTACGTC. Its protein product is CASSSSTLAGSSYEQYV.

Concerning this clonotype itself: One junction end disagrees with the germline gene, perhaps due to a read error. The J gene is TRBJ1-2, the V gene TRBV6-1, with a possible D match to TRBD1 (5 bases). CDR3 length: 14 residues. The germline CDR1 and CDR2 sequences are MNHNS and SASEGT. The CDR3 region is CASSEGGDFYGYTF. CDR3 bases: TGTGCCAGCAGTGAAGGGGGGGATTTCTATGGCTATACCTTC.

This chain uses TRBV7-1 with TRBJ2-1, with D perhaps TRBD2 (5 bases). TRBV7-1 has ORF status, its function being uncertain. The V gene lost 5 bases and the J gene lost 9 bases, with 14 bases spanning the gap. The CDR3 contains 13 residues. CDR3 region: CASSAQAGSEQFF. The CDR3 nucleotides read TGTGCCAGCAGCGCCCAGGCGGGTAGTGAGCAGTTCTTC.

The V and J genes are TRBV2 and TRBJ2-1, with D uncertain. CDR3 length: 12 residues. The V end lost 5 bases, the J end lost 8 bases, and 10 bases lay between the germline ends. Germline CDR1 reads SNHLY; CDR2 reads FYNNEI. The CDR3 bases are TGTGCCAGCAGTTTAGGCACCTATGAGCAGTTCTTC. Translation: CASSLGTYEQFF. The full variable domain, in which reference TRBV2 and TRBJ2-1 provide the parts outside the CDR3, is EPEVTQTPSHQVTQMGQEVILRCVPISNHLYFYWYRQILGQKVEFLVSFYNNEISEKSEIFDDQFSVERPDGSNFTLKIRSTKLEDSAMYFCASSLGTYEQFFGPGTRLTVL.

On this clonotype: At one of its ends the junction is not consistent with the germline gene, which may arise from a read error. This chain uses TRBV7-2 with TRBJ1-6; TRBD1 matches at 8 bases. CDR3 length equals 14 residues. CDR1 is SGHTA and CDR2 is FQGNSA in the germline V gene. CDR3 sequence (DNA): TGTGTCAGCAGCTTGACAGGGGTAGGTTCACCCCTCCACTTT. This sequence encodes CVSSLTGVGSPLHF.

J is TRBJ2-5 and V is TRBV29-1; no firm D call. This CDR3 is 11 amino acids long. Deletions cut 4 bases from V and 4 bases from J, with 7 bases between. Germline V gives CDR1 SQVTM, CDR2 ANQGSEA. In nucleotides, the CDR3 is TGCAGCGTTGTAGCAGCAGAGACCCAGTACTTC. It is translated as CSVVAAETQYF.